Listed below are T cell receptor beta chains from one sample, sequenced in a study of siplizumab effects on memory and regulatory T cells. The method was immunoSEQ multiplex PCR; TCRdb's version includes in-frame clones alone and lacks a portion of them. The sample shows about 69,000 clones, approximately 89% of them seen only once. Sequenced sample: Tregs sorted from blood. The receptors come from a human donor in good health. Each CDR3 is given without its conserved first and last residue. Fields, in order: V gene, D gene, J gene, CDR3 protein. A D gene is named only where the DNA matches it firmly.

V: TRBV29-1
D: .
J: TRBJ2-7
CDR3: SVEPRDGTYEQY

V: TRBV7-6
D: TRBD2
J: TRBJ2-3
CDR3: ASSFSSGSTDTQY

V: TRBV28
D: .
J: TRBJ1-2
CDR3: ASSLQGDPGYGYT

V: TRBV7-9
D: TRBD1
J: TRBJ1-5
CDR3: ASSHGTGGYQPQH

V: TRBV27
D: TRBD1
J: TRBJ2-2
CDR3: ASSKISTGVSTGELF

V: TRBV20-1
D: .
J: TRBJ1-1
CDR3: SARDPEAF

V: TRBV5-1
D: .
J: TRBJ2-7
CDR3: ASSLQGSYGQY

V: TRBV19
D: TRBD1
J: TRBJ2-7
CDR3: ASSIGQGAYEQY

V: TRBV25-1
D: .
J: TRBJ2-5
CDR3: ASSEFGLTETQY

V: TRBV5-6
D: .
J: TRBJ1-4
CDR3: ASSLQGNNEKLF

V: TRBV7-3
D: .
J: TRBJ1-6
CDR3: ASSLTRDSPLH

V: TRBV7-2
D: .
J: TRBJ2-1
CDR3: ASSLSISGISYNEQF

V: TRBV5-1
D: .
J: TRBJ2-3
CDR3: ASSSEGEGFDTQY

V: TRBV6-6
D: .
J: TRBJ2-7
CDR3: ASSSRDRTYEQY

V: TRBV5-1
D: .
J: TRBJ2-4
CDR3: ASSNNWDIQY